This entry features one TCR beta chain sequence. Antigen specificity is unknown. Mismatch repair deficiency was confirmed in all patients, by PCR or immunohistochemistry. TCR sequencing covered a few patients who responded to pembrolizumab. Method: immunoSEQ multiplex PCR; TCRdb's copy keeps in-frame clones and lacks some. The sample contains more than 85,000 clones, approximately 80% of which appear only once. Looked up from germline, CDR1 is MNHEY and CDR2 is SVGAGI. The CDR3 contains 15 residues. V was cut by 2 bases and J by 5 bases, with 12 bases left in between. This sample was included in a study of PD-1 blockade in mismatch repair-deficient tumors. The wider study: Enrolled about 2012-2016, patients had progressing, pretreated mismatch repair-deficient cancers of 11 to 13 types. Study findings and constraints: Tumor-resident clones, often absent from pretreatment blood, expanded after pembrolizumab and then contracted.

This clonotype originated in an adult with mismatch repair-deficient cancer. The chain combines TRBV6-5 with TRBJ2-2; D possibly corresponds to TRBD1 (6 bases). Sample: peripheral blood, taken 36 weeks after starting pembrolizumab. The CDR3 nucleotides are TGTGCCAGCAGTTACGCGGACAGTACAACCGGGGAGCTGTTTTTT. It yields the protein CASSYADSTTGELFF.